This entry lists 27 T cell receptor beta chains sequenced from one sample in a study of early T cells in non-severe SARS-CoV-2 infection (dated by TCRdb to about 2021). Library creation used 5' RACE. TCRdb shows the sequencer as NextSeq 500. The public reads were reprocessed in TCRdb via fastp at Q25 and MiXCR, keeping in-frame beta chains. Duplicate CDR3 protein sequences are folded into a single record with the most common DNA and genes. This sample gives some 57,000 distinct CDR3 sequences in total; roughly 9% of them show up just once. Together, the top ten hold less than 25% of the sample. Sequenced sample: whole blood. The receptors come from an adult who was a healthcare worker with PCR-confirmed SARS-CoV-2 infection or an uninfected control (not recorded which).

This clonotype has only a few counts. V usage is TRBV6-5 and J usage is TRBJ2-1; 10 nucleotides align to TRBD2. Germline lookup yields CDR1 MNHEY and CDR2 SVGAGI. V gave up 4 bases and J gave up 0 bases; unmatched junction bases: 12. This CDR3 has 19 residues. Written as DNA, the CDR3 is TGTGCCAGCAGTTCCCCGGCTAGCGGGGGCCGGGTCTCCTACAATGAGCAGTTCTTC. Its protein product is CASSSPASGGRVSYNEQFF.

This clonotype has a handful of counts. The CDR3 DNA reads TGTGCCAGCAGCCGTCTGCTAGCAACGAGCACAGATACGCAGTATTTT. Protein: CASSRLLATSTDTQYF. V is TRBV3-1 and J is TRBJ2-3; D is possibly TRBD2 (5 bases). This CDR3 is built from 16 residues. Between the trimmed V and J ends, which lost 4 bases and 0 bases, there was a span of 14 bases. Germline V lookup: CDR1 LGHDT, CDR2 YNNKEL (reference sequence).

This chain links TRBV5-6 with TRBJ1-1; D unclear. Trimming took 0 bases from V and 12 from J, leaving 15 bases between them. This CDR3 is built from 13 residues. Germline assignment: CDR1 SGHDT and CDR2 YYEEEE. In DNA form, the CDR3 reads TGTGCCAGCAGCTTGGTTCTGGAGGAAATAACTTTCTTT. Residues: CASSLVLEEITFF. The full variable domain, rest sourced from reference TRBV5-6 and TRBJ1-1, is DAGVTQSPTHLIKTRGQQVTLRCSPKSGHDTVSWYQQALGQGPQFIFQYYEEEERQRGNFPDRFSGHQFPNYSSELNVNALLLGDSALYLCASSLVLEEITFFGQGTRLTVV.

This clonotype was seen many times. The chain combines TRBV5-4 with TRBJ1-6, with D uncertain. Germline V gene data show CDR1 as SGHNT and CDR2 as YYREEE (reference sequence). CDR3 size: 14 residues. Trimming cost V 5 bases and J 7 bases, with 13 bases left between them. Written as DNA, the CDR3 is TGTGCCAGCAGTTTAGACCTTTCCAATTCACCCCTCCACTTT. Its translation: CASSLDLSNSPLHF.

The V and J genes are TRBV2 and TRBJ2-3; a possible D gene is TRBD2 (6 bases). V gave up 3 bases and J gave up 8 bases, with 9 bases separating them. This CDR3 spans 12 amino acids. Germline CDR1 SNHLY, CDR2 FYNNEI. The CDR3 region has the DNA TGTGCCAGCAGTGATTCTAGCGTTACGCAGTATTTT. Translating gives CASSDSSVTQYF.

In DNA form, the CDR3 reads TGTGCCAGCAGTGAAGGGACAGGGCGTCGGGAGCAGTACTTC. Its translation: CASSEGTGRREQYF. The chain couples TRBV2 to TRBJ2-7; TRBD1 aligns across 8 bases. Trimming at V came to 1 base and at J to 7 bases, leaving 6 bases not matched to a gene. The CDR3 consists of 14 residues. Germline CDR1 and CDR2: SNHLY and FYNNEI.

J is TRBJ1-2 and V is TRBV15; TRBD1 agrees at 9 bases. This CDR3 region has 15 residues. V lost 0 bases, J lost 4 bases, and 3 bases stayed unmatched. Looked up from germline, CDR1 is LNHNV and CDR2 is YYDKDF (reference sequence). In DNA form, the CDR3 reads TGTGCCACCAGCAGAGAACAGGGGGCATCCTATGGCTACACCTTC. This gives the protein CATSREQGASYGYTF.

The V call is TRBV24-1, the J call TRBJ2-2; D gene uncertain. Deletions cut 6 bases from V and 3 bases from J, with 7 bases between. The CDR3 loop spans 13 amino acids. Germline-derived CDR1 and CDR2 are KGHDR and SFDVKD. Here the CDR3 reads CATSSGHTGELFF. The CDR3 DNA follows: TGTGCCACCAGTTCAGGTCACACCGGGGAGCTGTTTTTT.

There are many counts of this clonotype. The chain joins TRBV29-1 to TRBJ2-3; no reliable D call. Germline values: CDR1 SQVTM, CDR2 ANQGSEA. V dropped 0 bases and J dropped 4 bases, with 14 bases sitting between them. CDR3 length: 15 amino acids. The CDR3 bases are TGCAGCGTTGAAGACTCGTTAGGGTTGGCAGATACGCAGTATTTT. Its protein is CSVEDSLGLADTQYF.

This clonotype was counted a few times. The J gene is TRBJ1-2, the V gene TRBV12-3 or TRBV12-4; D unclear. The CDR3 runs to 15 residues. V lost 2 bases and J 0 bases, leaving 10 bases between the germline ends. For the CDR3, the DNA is TGTGCCAGCAGTTTATGGGCGGAAGCTAACTATGGCTACACCTTC. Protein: CASSLWAEANYGYTF.

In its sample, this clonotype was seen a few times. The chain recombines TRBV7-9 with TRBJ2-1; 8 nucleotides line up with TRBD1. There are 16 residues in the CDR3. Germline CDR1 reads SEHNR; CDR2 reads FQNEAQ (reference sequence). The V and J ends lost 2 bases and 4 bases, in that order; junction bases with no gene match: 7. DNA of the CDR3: TGTGCCAGCAGCTTAACAGGGGGAACGGGATACAATGAGCAGTTCTTC. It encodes CASSLTGGTGYNEQFF.

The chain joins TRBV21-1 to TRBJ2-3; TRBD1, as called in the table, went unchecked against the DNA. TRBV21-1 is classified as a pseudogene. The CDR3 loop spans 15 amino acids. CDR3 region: CASSRPRRSTDTQYF. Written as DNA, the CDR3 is TGTGCCAGCAGCCGTCCCAGGCGGAGCACAGATACGCAGTATTTT.

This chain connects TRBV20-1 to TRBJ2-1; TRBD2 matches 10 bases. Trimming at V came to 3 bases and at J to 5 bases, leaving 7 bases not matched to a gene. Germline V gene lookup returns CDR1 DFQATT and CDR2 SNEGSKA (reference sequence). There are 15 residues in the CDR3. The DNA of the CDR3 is TGCAGTGCTAGTCCCGAGCGGGGGGGCCACAATGAGCAGTTCTTC. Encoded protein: CSASPERGGHNEQFF.

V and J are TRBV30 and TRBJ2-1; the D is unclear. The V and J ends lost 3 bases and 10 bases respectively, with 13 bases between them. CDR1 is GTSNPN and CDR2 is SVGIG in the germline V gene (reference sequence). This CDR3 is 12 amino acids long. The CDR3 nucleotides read TGTGCCTGGAGAGGGCCGGCAAGGGAGCAGTTCTTC. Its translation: CAWRGPAREQFF.

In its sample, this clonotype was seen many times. CDR3 coding DNA: TGTGCCATCACTCCGGGGACCTCTGGAAACACCATATATTTT. The encoded protein is CAITPGTSGNTIYF. The chain links TRBV10-3 to TRBJ1-3, with D tentatively TRBD1 (5 bases). CDR1 and CDR2 (germline): ENHRY, SYGVKD. V was shortened by 7 bases and J by 0 bases, with 10 bases between the two germline ends. The CDR3 extends over 14 amino acids.

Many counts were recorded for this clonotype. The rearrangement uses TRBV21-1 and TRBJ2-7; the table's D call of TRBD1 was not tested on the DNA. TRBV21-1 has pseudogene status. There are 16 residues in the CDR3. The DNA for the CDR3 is TGTGCCAGCAGCCCACGGACAGGGGGAGCCGTTCGCGAGCAGTACTTC. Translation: CASSPRTGGAVREQYF.

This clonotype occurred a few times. As DNA, the CDR3 is TGTGCCAGCAGCTTGGGAGGGCATAGCAATCAGCCCCAGCATTTT. It specifies CASSLGGHSNQPQHF. The gene calls are TRBV5-6 and TRBJ1-5; D is ambiguous. There are 15 residues in the CDR3. Per germline, CDR1 SGHDT and CDR2 YYEEEE. V lost 0 bases and J lost 0, with 7 bases in between.

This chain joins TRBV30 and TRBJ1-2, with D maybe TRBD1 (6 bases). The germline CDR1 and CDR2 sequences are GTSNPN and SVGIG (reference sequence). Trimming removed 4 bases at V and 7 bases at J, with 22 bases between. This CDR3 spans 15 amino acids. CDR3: CAWKGIGGQRRGYTF. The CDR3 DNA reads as TGTGCCTGGAAAGGCATAGGGGGGCAACGGCGTGGCTACACCTTC.

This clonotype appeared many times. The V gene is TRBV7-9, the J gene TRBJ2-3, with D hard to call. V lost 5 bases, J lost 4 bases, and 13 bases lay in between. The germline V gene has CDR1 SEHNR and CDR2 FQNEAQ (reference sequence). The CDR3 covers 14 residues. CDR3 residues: CASSPEVGSDTQYF. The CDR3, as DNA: TGTGCCAGCAGCCCAGAGGTGGGGTCAGATACGCAGTATTTT.

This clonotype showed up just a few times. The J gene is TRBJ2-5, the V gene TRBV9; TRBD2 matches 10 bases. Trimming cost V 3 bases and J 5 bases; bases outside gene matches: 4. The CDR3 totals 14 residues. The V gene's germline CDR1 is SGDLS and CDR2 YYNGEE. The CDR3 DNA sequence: TGTGCCAGCAGCGCCGGGACTAGCGTGGAGACCCAGTACTTC. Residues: CASSAGTSVETQYF.

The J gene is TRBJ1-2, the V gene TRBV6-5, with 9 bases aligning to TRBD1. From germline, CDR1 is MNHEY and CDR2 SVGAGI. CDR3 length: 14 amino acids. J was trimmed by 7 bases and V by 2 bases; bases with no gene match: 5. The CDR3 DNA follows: TGTGCCAGCAGTTACCGGGACAGGGCGGGTGGCTACACCTTC. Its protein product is CASSYRDRAGGYTF.

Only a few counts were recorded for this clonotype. The CDR3 protein is CSATTTSGVYNEQFF. DNA for the CDR3: TGCAGTGCTACAACTACTAGCGGGGTTTACAATGAGCAGTTCTTC. V usage is TRBV20-1 and J usage is TRBJ2-1; 10 nucleotides line up with TRBD2. The V segment lost 4 bases and the J segment 4 bases; nucleotides outside the gene matches: 7. Germline loops: CDR1 DFQATT, CDR2 SNEGSKA (reference sequence). The CDR3 has 15 amino acids.

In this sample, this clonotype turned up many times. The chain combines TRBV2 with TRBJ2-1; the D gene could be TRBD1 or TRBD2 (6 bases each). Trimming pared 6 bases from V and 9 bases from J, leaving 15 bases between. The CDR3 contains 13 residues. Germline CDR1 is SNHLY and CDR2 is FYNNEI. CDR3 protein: CASSGGSAAEQFF. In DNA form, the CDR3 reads TGTGCCAGCAGCGGGGGCTCGGCCGCTGAGCAGTTCTTC.

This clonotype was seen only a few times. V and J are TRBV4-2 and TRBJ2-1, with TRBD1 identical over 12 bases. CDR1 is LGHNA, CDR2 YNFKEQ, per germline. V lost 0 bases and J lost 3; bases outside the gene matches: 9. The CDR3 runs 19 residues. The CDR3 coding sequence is TGTGCCAGCAGCCAAGAGTCGGGACAGGGGGCCCCCTACTACAATGAGCAGTTCTTC. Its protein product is CASSQESGQGAPYYNEQFF.

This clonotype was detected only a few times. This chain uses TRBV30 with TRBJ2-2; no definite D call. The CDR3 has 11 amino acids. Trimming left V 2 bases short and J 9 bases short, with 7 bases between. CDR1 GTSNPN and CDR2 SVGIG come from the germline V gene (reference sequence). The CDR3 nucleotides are TGTGCCTGGAGTAGTTATCGGGAGCTGTTTTTT. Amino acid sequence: CAWSSYRELFF.

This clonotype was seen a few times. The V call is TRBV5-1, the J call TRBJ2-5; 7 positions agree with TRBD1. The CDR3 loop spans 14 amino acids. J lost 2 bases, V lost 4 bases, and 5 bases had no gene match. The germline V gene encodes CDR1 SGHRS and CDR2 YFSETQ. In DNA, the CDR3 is TGCGCCAGCAGCCGGGACAGCTTTCAAGAGACCCAGTACTTC. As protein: CASSRDSFQETQYF.

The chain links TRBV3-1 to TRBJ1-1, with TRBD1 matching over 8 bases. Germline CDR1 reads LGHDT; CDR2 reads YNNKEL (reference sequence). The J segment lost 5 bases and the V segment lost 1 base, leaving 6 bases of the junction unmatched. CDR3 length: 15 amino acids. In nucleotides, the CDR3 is TGTGCCAGCAGCCAAGCCCAGAGGACAGGGACTGAAGCTTTCTTT. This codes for CASSQAQRTGTEAFF.